The 26 T cell receptor beta chains below were found in one sample sequenced in a study of CXCR3-negative and CXCR3-positive naive CD8 T cells. Researchers prepared the TRB cDNA libraries using 5' RACE with UMI labels. For each CDR3 protein, TCRdb gives one entry from its re-call of the 5' RACE reads, without DNA. The specimen's table records tens of thousands of distinct CDR3 sequences. What was sequenced was naive CXCR3- CD8+ T cells from blood. As to subset: CD45RO-CCR7+CD27+CD95- naive CD8+ T cells lacking CXCR3 (TNR3-). These receptors were taken from a human donor in good health. Some clones in this sample may be carry-over from other donors' samples.

The chain has TRBV15 and TRBJ2-3; TCRdb designates TRBD1, a call that cannot be tested without DNA. In germline, CDR1 is LNHNV, CDR2 YYDKDF (reference sequence). The CDR3 is made up of 12 amino acids. CDR3 region: CATRGGGNTQYF. The complete variable domain, with remaining parts taken from reference TRBV15 and TRBJ2-3, reads DAMVIQNPRYQVTQFGKPVTLSCSQTLNHNVMYWYQQKSSQAPKLLFHYYDKDFNNEADTPDNFQSRRPNTSFCFLDIRSPGLGDTAMYLCATRGGGNTQYFGPGTRLTVL.

This chain links TRBV7-9 with TRBJ1-5; TCRdb indicates TRBD1, and absent DNA this call remains unverified. The CDR3 contains 15 residues. Germline V CDR1 and CDR2: SEHNR, FQNEAQ (reference sequence). The chain's CDR3 is CASSLARGANQPQHF.

The chain carries TRBV7-9 and TRBJ2-1. The germline V gene has CDR1 SEHNR and CDR2 FQNEAQ (reference sequence). This CDR3 region has 17 residues. The chain's CDR3 is CASSLGSLATSYNEQFF. Supplemented by reference TRBV7-9 and TRBJ2-1, the full variable domain reads DTGVSQNPRHKITKRGQNVTFRCDPISEHNRLYWYRQTLGQGPEFLTYFQNEAQLEKSRLLSDRFSAERPKGSFSTLEIQRTEQGDSAMYLCASSLGSLATSYNEQFFGPGTRLTVL.

The chain combines TRBV28 with TRBJ2-1. Germline loops: CDR1 MDHEN, CDR2 SYDVKM. CDR3 length: 16 residues. CDR3 protein: CASSLSPLVRYNEQFF. Supplemented by reference TRBV28 and TRBJ2-1, the full variable domain reads DVKVTQSSRYLVKRTGEKVFLECVQDMDHENMFWYRQDPGLGLRLIYFSYDVKMKEKGDIPEGYSVSREKKERFSLILESASTNQTSMYLCASSLSPLVRYNEQFFGPGTRLTVL.

Considering frequency, this clonotype is medium-sized. The chain links TRBV29-1 to TRBJ2-1; without DNA, the TCRdb call of TRBD2 cannot be checked. The CDR3 loop spans 15 amino acids. The V gene's germline CDR1 is SQVTM and CDR2 ANQGSEA. The CDR3 reads CSVEERLAGYNEQFF.

The V call is TRBV15, the J call TRBJ2-1; TCRdb lists TRBD2, though no DNA is available to test this call. The CDR3 is 17 amino acids. Germline assignment: CDR1 LNHNV and CDR2 YYDKDF (reference sequence). The CDR3 protein is CATSQGLAEPSYNEQFF.

The V gene is TRBV9, the J gene TRBJ1-2; TCRdb's D call, TRBD1, is unchecked because there is no DNA. Looked up from germline, CDR1 is SGDLS and CDR2 is YYNGEE. This CDR3 has 12 residues. The chain's CDR3 is CASSPGGGGYTF.

This chain uses TRBV5-1 with TRBJ2-1. This CDR3 is built from 13 residues. The germline CDR1 and CDR2 sequences are SGHRS and YFSETQ. CDR3 region: CASSPFGYNEQFF.

Here the CDR3 reads CASSRRGIPNQPQHF. The J gene is TRBJ1-5, the V gene TRBV21-1; TCRdb picks TRBD1, but there is no DNA to check that call. TRBV21-1 is a recognized pseudogene. CDR3 length equals 15 residues.

The gene calls are TRBV27 and TRBJ2-3; absent DNA, TCRdb's TRBD1 call cannot be checked. CDR1 MNHEY and CDR2 SMNVEV come from the germline V gene (reference sequence). The CDR3 has 14 residues. CDR3 region: CASSSWGGADTQYF.

CDR3 sequence reads: CASSLVFIGTGGELFF. J is TRBJ2-2 and V is TRBV28; the D call from TCRdb, TRBD1, cannot be confirmed without DNA. Germline loops: CDR1 MDHEN, CDR2 SYDVKM. This CDR3 contains 16 residues.

V usage is TRBV12-3 or TRBV12-4 and J usage is TRBJ2-7; TCRdb proposes TRBD1, but this gene call is untestable without DNA. The CDR3 has 15 residues. This CDR3 reads CASSTHRELVYEQYF.

The chain combines TRBV7-6 with TRBJ2-5; the TCRdb call, TRBD1, lacks DNA for checking. Germline CDR1 reads SGHVS; CDR2 reads FNYEAQ. The CDR3 extends over 15 amino acids. CDR3 residues: CASSLEGGVGETQYF.

V is TRBV9 and J is TRBJ2-7; TCRdb outputs TRBD2, but without DNA this stays unchecked. Germline V gene sequence: CDR1 SGDLS, CDR2 YYNGEE. The CDR3 covers 15 residues. The CDR3 loop is CASSVGKAGGEEQYF. Supplemented by reference TRBV9 and TRBJ2-7, the full variable domain reads DSGVTQTPKHLITATGQRVTLRCSPRSGDLSVYWYQQSLDQGLQFLIQYYNGEERAKGNILERFSAQQFPDLHSELNLSSLELGDSALYFCASSVGKAGGEEQYFGPGTRLTVT.

The chain links TRBV29-1 to TRBJ2-7; no DNA is available, so the TRBD2 call from TCRdb remains unchecked. Germline V gene lookup returns CDR1 SQVTM and CDR2 ANQGSEA. This CDR3 contains 14 residues. The CDR3: CSVEALAGSYEQYF.

The rearrangement links TRBV6-4 to TRBJ2-2. The germline CDR1 and CDR2 sequences are MRHNA and SNTAGT. The length of the CDR3 is 11 residues. The CDR3 region is CASDVPGELFF.

This clonotype registers medium-sized by frequency. CDR3 residues: CASSLHSPGASEQFF. This chain uses TRBV7-9 with TRBJ2-1; the D call of TRBD2 rests on TCRdb alone, since no DNA is present to check it. The germline V gene encodes CDR1 SEHNR and CDR2 FQNEAQ (reference sequence). The CDR3 extends over 15 amino acids.

This chain connects TRBV28 to TRBJ2-3; the D call of TRBD2 rests on TCRdb alone, since no DNA is present to check it. The CDR3 runs to 16 residues. Germline lookup yields CDR1 MDHEN and CDR2 SYDVKM. This CDR3 is CASRLGLAGVTDTQYF. The full variable domain, in which reference TRBV28 and TRBJ2-3 provide the parts outside the CDR3, is DVKVTQSSRYLVKRTGEKVFLECVQDMDHENMFWYRQDPGLGLRLIYFSYDVKMKEKGDIPEGYSVSREKKERFSLILESASTNQTSMYLCASRLGLAGVTDTQYFGPGTRLTVL.

This rearrangement joins TRBV12-3 or TRBV12-4 to TRBJ2-3. The CDR3 totals 15 residues. This CDR3 is CASSFWRASTDTQYF.

The CDR3 spells CASSGKIGALSYEQYF. V is TRBV7-6 and J is TRBJ2-7; TCRdb selects TRBD2, and the lack of DNA leaves this call unchecked. The CDR3 runs 16 residues. Germline loops: CDR1 SGHVS, CDR2 FNYEAQ.

The chain employs TRBV28 and TRBJ2-1; TCRdb's assignment of TRBD2 cannot be checked, as there is no DNA. The V gene's germline CDR1 is MDHEN and CDR2 SYDVKM. The length of the CDR3 is 18 residues. CDR3 sequence reads: CASLPGLASLSSYNEQFF.

This chain links TRBV7-8 with TRBJ2-2; TCRdb's assignment of TRBD1 cannot be checked, as there is no DNA. Germline V gene sequence: CDR1 SGHVS, CDR2 FQNEAQ. This CDR3 region has 15 residues. The CDR3 loop is CASSLDGGATGELFF. The full variable domain, with the rest looked up from reference TRBV7-8 and TRBJ2-2, is GAGVSQSPRYKVAKRGQDVALRCDPISGHVSLFWYQQALGQGPEFLTYFQNEAQLDKSGLPSDRFFAERPEGSVSTLKIQRTQQEDSAVYLCASSLDGGATGELFFGEGSRLTVL.

The chain links TRBV20-1 to TRBJ2-7; TCRdb reports TRBD2, a call that lacks DNA to check it against. The germline V gene has CDR1 DFQATT and CDR2 SNEGSKA (reference sequence). The CDR3 runs to 15 residues. The CDR3 reads CSARSSGGPWYEQYF.

By frequency, this clonotype is medium-sized (0.01 to 0.1%). The gene calls are TRBV4-1 and TRBJ2-3; TCRdb selects TRBD1, and the lack of DNA leaves this call unchecked. Germline CDR1 is MGHRA and CDR2 is YSYEKL. The CDR3 is 16 residues long. The CDR3 spells CASSQVMGGDTDTQYF.

Considering frequency, this clonotype is medium-sized (0.01 to 0.1%). The genes are TRBV4-1 and TRBJ2-7; TCRdb's D gene call, TRBD1, goes unchecked for lack of DNA. Germline loops: CDR1 MGHRA, CDR2 YSYEKL. This CDR3 has 14 amino acids. This CDR3 reads CASSQEPGKSEQYF.

CDR3 amino acids: CASSPPGASNQPQHF. The chain has TRBV4-1 and TRBJ1-5; without DNA, the TCRdb call of TRBD1 cannot be checked. From germline, CDR1 is MGHRA and CDR2 YSYEKL. This CDR3 is built from 15 residues.